These 29 T cell receptor beta chains were sequenced from one sample in a study of blood T cell repertoires in COVID-19 (dated by TCRdb to about 2020). Receptor amplification or capture employed the immunoSEQ multiplex PCR assay. TCRdb obtained this table from immuneACCESS and retained in-frame rearrangements with V and J assigned. These tables miss some clones; where compared with another copy, unresolved V genes account for less than half of the shortfall, and the remainder is unexplained. Recorded for this sample are about 52,000 clones; approximately 85% of them occurred a single time. 26% of the sample goes to the ten largest clones. What was sequenced was peripheral blood. The receptors stem from a woman older than 75 with COVID-19, enrolled during active disease.

The J gene is TRBJ2-5, the V gene TRBV6-5; 8 bases map to TRBD1. The CDR3 is made up of 15 amino acids. Germline V gene data show CDR1 as MNHEY and CDR2 as SVGAGI. The trim removed 6 bases at V and 5 bases at J, leaving 11 bases unmatched. The CDR3 DNA is TGTGCCAGCAGCGACGGACAGGGCTCGGGGGAGACCCAGTACTTC. It codes for CASSDGQGSGETQYF.

The chain combines TRBV11-3 with TRBJ2-2; 9 bases align to TRBD1. The germline CDR1 and CDR2 sequences are SGHNT and YENEEA. V lost 4 bases, J lost 4 bases, and 10 bases stayed unmatched. CDR3 size: 17 residues. DNA of the CDR3: TGTGCCAGCAGCTCTCCACAGGGGGCCCTAGGCACCGGGGAGCTGTTTTTT. Translated: CASSSPQGALGTGELFF.

V usage is TRBV9 and J usage is TRBJ2-7; D might be TRBD1 (6 bases). This CDR3 is built from 13 residues. V was cut by 3 bases and J by 5 bases, with 12 bases left in between. Germline CDR1 SGDLS, CDR2 YYNGEE. CDR3 DNA: TGTGCCAGCAGCGCCGGGACACGGGACGAGCAGTACTTC. This translates into CASSAGTRDEQYF.

The V call is TRBV7-3, the J call TRBJ2-4, with 11 nucleotides matching TRBD1. CDR1 is SGHTA and CDR2 is FQGTGA in the germline V gene. Unmatched junction bases numbered 6, after V lost 5 bases and J lost 6 bases. The length of the CDR3 is 15 residues. DNA for the CDR3: TGTGCCAGCAGCGAAGGCGGGACAGGGGGAAACATTCAGTACTTC. It codes for CASSEGGTGGNIQYF.

The rearrangement uses TRBV10-3 and TRBJ2-5; D remains unclear. CDR3 size: 11 residues. Germline V CDR1 and CDR2: ENHRY, SYGVKD. Trimming stripped 4 bases from V and 5 bases from J, with 5 bases between. CDR3 nucleotide sequence: TGTGCCATCAGTGCGCAGGAGACCCAGTACTTC. Translating gives CAISAQETQYF.

The chain uses TRBV6-5 and TRBJ2-2, with D maybe TRBD2 (6 bases). Germline V gene data show CDR1 as MNHEY and CDR2 as SVGAGI. The CDR3 has 14 amino acids. V lost 0 bases to trimming and J lost 4 bases, with 6 bases between them. The CDR3 nucleotides are TGTGCCAGCAGTTACTCAGCGGGCACCGGGGAGCTGTTTTTT. It yields the protein CASSYSAGTGELFF.

Concerning this clone itself: Additional DNA sequences in this sample encode the identical CDR3. V gene TRBV28 combines with J gene TRBJ2-2; weak D call: TRBD1 (5 bases). Germline CDR1 and CDR2: MDHEN and SYDVKM. Trimming took off 5 bases at V and 2 bases at J, with 6 bases between the two ends. The CDR3 sequence is 13 residues long. CDR3 amino acids: CASSRGNTGELFF. The CDR3 DNA sequence: TGTGCCAGCAGTAGGGGTAACACCGGGGAGCTGTTTTTT.

The rearrangement joins TRBV19 to TRBJ2-7; D might be TRBD1 (6 bases). The CDR3 covers 13 residues. Germline values: CDR1 LNHDA, CDR2 SQIVND (reference sequence). V was cut by 4 bases and J by 1 base, with 8 bases left in between. CDR3 sequence reads: CASSTQGSYEQYF. CDR3 in DNA: TGTGCCAGTAGTACCCAGGGGTCCTACGAGCAGTACTTC.

This sequence joins TRBV11-2 and TRBJ1-1; TRBD1 is a possible D gene (6 bases). The germline V gene encodes CDR1 SGHAT and CDR2 FQNNGV. The CDR3 is 16 amino acids. V was clipped by 4 bases and J by 1 base, with 16 bases between them. The CDR3: CASSSGIQGWNTEAFF. CDR3 in DNA: TGTGCCAGCAGCTCCGGAATACAGGGTTGGAACACTGAAGCTTTCTTT.

The chain carries TRBV19 and TRBJ1-2; no firm D call. CDR1 LNHDA and CDR2 SQIVND come from the germline V gene (reference sequence). Trimming removed 3 bases at V and 6 bases at J, with 11 bases between. The CDR3 is made up of 13 amino acids. This CDR3 reads CASSILTYHGYTF. In DNA form, the CDR3 reads TGTGCCAGTAGTATCCTGACATACCATGGCTACACCTTC.

The rearrangement joins TRBV6-5 to TRBJ2-1; 9 nucleotides agree with TRBD1. Looked up from germline, CDR1 is MNHEY and CDR2 is SVGAGI. This CDR3 comprises 15 residues. The ends lost 6 bases at V and 6 bases at J; junction bases unmatched: 9. The CDR3 DNA reads TGTGCCAGCAGCCAGGACAGGGGTGTGGGCAATGAGCAGTTCTTC. Encoded protein: CASSQDRGVGNEQFF.

This clone has a single count. This rearrangement joins TRBV29-1 to TRBJ2-1; D is possibly TRBD2 (5 bases). This CDR3 region has 14 residues. V dropped 2 bases and J dropped 5 bases, with 13 bases sitting between them. Per the germline V gene, CDR1 is SQVTM and CDR2 is ANQGSEA. As DNA, the CDR3 is TGCAGCGTTGAATCTAGGGTTAGCGACAATGAGCAGTTCTTC. It translates to CSVESRVSDNEQFF.

This sequence joins TRBV29-1 and TRBJ1-1, with 11 bases matching TRBD1. Germline lookup yields CDR1 SQVTM and CDR2 ANQGSEA. The CDR3 length is 14 residues. Trimming cost V 7 bases and J 0 bases; bases outside gene matches: 4. CDR3 in DNA: TGCAGCGCTAGGACAGGGGGCTTGAACACTGAAGCTTTCTTT. This translates into CSARTGGLNTEAFF. Complete variable domain (other parts from reference TRBV29-1 and TRBJ1-1): SAVISQKPSRDICQRGTSLTIQCQVDSQVTMMFWYRQQPGQSLTLIATANQGSEATYESGFVIDKFPISRPNLTFSTLTVSNMSPEDSSIYLCSARTGGLNTEAFFGQGTRLTVV.

In this sample, this clone turned up a few times. The chain combines TRBV10-1 with TRBJ1-4, with D possibly being TRBD1 (5 bases). The CDR3 is made up of 14 amino acids. From germline, CDR1 is WNHNN and CDR2 SYGVQD (reference sequence). V was pared by 3 bases and J by 7 bases, with 12 bases between. CDR3 DNA sequence: TGCGCCAGCAGTGACCAGGGTGGCGGTGAAAAACTGTTTTTT. Protein sequence: CASSDQGGGEKLFF.

The J gene is TRBJ1-4, the V gene TRBV4-2, with TRBD1 matching over 8 bases. The CDR3 runs to 17 residues. V lost 0 bases, J lost 1 base, and 4 bases stayed unmatched. The germline gives CDR1 LGHNA, CDR2 YNFKEQ. CDR3 loop: CASSQDGTGLTNEKLFF. CDR3 coding DNA: TGTGCCAGCAGCCAAGACGGGACAGGACTAACTAATGAAAAACTGTTTTTT.

This chain uses TRBV2 with TRBJ2-1; TRBD2 agrees at 10 bases. V dropped 4 bases and J dropped 7; count of bases not matched to a gene: 7. Germline loops: CDR1 SNHLY, CDR2 FYNNEI. The CDR3 is 15 residues long. In nucleotides, the CDR3 is TGTGCCAGCAGTGCCAGCGGGAGGGCCAGAAATGAGCAGTTCTTC. Protein: CASSASGRARNEQFF.

This clone was observed a few times. The chain employs TRBV19 and TRBJ1-2; D is possibly TRBD1 (5 bases). Per the germline V gene, CDR1 is LNHDA and CDR2 is SQIVND (reference sequence). This CDR3 region has 15 residues. Between the trimmed V and J ends, which lost 2 bases and 7 bases, there was a span of 17 bases. This chain's CDR3 is CASSIKSVSGLGYTF. The DNA of the CDR3 is TGTGCCAGTAGTATAAAAAGCGTTTCGGGACTTGGCTACACCTTC.

The chain employs TRBV9 and TRBJ1-1, with 9 bases matching TRBD1. Per germline, CDR1 SGDLS and CDR2 YYNGEE. This CDR3 is 18 amino acids long. Trimming at V came to 4 bases and at J to 5 bases, leaving 18 bases not matched to a gene. Written as DNA, the CDR3 is TGTGCCAGCAGCCCCCGCGTCCCGGGACAGGGAGCGACGACTGAAGCTTTCTTT. Translated, it gives CASSPRVPGQGATTEAFF. Full variable domain (rest looked up from reference TRBV9 and TRBJ1-1): DSGVTQTPKHLITATGQRVTLRCSPRSGDLSVYWYQQSLDQGLQFLIQYYNGEERAKGNILERFSAQQFPDLHSELNLSSLELGDSALYFCASSPRVPGQGATTEAFFGQGTRLTVV.

The chain is built from TRBV19 and TRBJ2-7; TRBD2 aligns across 11 bases. Germline CDR1 and CDR2: LNHDA and SQIVND (reference sequence). The CDR3 has 16 amino acids. J gave up 1 base and V 1 base, and 3 bases lay outside the gene matches. The chain's CDR3 is CASSIAGTSGSYEQYF. The CDR3 nucleotides read TGTGCCAGTAGTATAGCCGGGACTAGCGGATCCTACGAGCAGTACTTC.

The J gene is TRBJ1-6, the V gene TRBV5-1, with D uncertain. The CDR3 contains 15 residues. Trimming removed 3 bases at V and 9 bases at J, with 16 bases between. Germline lookup yields CDR1 SGHRS and CDR2 YFSETQ. The CDR3 loop reads CASSYGATSGSPLHF. In nucleotides, the CDR3 is TGCGCCAGCAGCTATGGTGCTACCAGCGGTTCACCCCTCCACTTT.

V and J are TRBV3-1 (or the pseudogene TRBV3-2) and TRBJ2-7; D possibly corresponds to TRBD1 (6 bases). Germline-derived CDR1 and CDR2 are LGHDT and YNNKEL (reference sequence). The germline V and J ends were trimmed by 4 bases and 2 bases, with 15 bases remaining between them. This CDR3 is 15 amino acids long. The CDR3 DNA reads TGTGCCAGCAGCCCGATTTCGGACAGTACCTACGAGCAGTACTTC. Translating gives CASSPISDSTYEQYF.

CDR3 sequence: CASSLPSGGEQFF. For the CDR3, the DNA is TGTGCCAGCAGTTTACCCTCGGGGGGTGAGCAGTTCTTC. The J gene is TRBJ2-1, the V gene TRBV28; 7 bases fit TRBD2. The CDR3 covers 13 residues. J lost 9 bases, V lost 2 bases, and 4 bases had no gene match. The V gene's germline CDR1 is MDHEN and CDR2 SYDVKM.

The count of this clone is one. The CDR3 loop reads CASSQTGTGWTEAFF. CDR3 DNA: TGCGCCAGCAGCCAAACCGGGACAGGGTGGACTGAAGCTTTCTTT. This chain connects TRBV4-1 to TRBJ1-1, with 9 positions matching TRBD1. With 2 bases clipped from V and 5 bases from J, the junction kept 6 bases outside the gene matches. Germline V CDR1 and CDR2: MGHRA, YSYEKL. The CDR3 spans 15 residues.

J is TRBJ2-5 and V is TRBV7-2, with 7 bases that match TRBD1. The V segment lost 5 bases and the J segment 9 bases; nucleotides outside the gene matches: 3. The CDR3 spans 11 residues. Germline values: CDR1 SGHTA, CDR2 FQGNSA. The CDR3 region has the DNA TGTGCCAGCAGCCTGGACAGGCCCCAGTACTTC. It codes for CASSLDRPQYF. Full variable domain (remainder filled in from reference TRBV7-2 and TRBJ2-5): GAGVSQSPSNKVTEKGKDVELRCDPISGHTALYWYRQSLGQGLEFLIYFQGNSAPDKSGLPSDRFSAERTGGSVSTLTIQRTQQEDSAVYLCASSLDRPQYFGPGTRLLVL.

This clone was picked up a small number of times. The V gene is TRBV2, the J gene TRBJ2-4; maybe TRBD1 (5 bases). The CDR3 runs to 15 residues. The germline V and J ends were trimmed by 3 bases and 0 bases, with 9 bases remaining between them. In germline, CDR1 is SNHLY, CDR2 FYNNEI. CDR3 DNA sequence: TGTGCCAGCAGTGATCAGGGTACAGCCAAAAACATTCAGTACTTC. Encoded protein: CASSDQGTAKNIQYF.

V usage is TRBV7-9 and J usage is TRBJ1-2; a weak D match, TRBD1 (5 bases). The length of the CDR3 is 14 residues. Germline loops: CDR1 SEHNR, CDR2 FQNEAQ (reference sequence). The ends were cut back, 1 base at V and 6 bases at J, with 12 bases in the middle. CDR3 residues: CASSLGPGSDGYTF. The CDR3 nucleotides are TGTGCCAGCAGCTTAGGTCCAGGGTCGGATGGCTACACCTTC.

The chain recombines TRBV15 with TRBJ2-5; tentatively, D is TRBD1 (6 bases). Trimming pared 3 bases from V and 5 bases from J, leaving 22 bases between. The germline CDR1 and CDR2 sequences are LNHNV and YYDKDF (reference sequence). The CDR3 is 17 amino acids. The CDR3 protein is CATSSNNPRGKWETQYF. The DNA of the CDR3 is TGTGCCACCAGCAGCAACAACCCAAGGGGGAAATGGGAGACCCAGTACTTC.

This chain links TRBV27 with TRBJ2-5, with 9 bases aligning to TRBD1. V shed 4 bases, J shed 7 bases, and the junction held 13 bases outside the gene matches. The CDR3 runs 16 residues. Looked up from germline, CDR1 is MNHEY and CDR2 is SMNVEV (reference sequence). Here the CDR3 reads CASSSYQSDRGLTQYF. The CDR3 region has the DNA TGTGCCAGCAGTTCCTATCAATCGGACAGGGGTTTGACCCAGTACTTC.

The chain recombines TRBV7-2 with TRBJ2-1, with TRBD2 identical over 14 bases. V trimming: 7 bases; J trimming: 6 bases; junction bases outside the gene matches: 8. The CDR3 consists of 16 residues. Germline CDR1 SGHTA, CDR2 FQGNSA. CDR3 nucleotides: TGTGCCAGCACGGGGGGTGGACTAGCGGGAGGCAATGAGCAGTTCTTC. This translates into CASTGGGLAGGNEQFF.